The rows below give T cell receptor beta chains drawn from one sample of a study of identical twins. From the 5' RACE reads, TCRdb called clonotypes with MiXCR, one entry per CDR3 protein. The sample consists of just over 450,000 distinct CDR3 sequences, about 14% of them appearing once. These data also formed part of another study, on yellow fever vaccine responses in identical twins.

The specimen was CD4+ T cells sorted from blood. The receptors here all came from a woman younger than 35 in good health. Each CDR3 is given with its conserved first and last residue. The order of the fields is D gene, clone size, V gene, J gene, CDR3 DNA, CDR3 protein. D genes are given only for firm matches. A clone size is listed for some rows: how often the clone was seen (once, few, many), or a class if it is expanded.

d_call: TRBD2
clone_size: few
v_call: TRBV10-3
j_call: TRBJ2-5
cdr3_nt: TGTGCCACTGCCGGGACTAGTGGTCGAGAGACCCAGTACTTC
cdr3_aa: CATAGTSGRETQYF

d_call: .
clone_size: .
v_call: TRBV7-6
j_call: TRBJ2-1
cdr3_nt: TGTGCCAGCAGCTTCGGGACCATCAATGAGCAGTTCTTC
cdr3_aa: CASSFGTINEQFF

d_call: .
clone_size: .
v_call: TRBV28
j_call: TRBJ2-5
cdr3_nt: TGTGCCAGCCAATATGCGGGGAGTGAGACCCAGTACTTC
cdr3_aa: CASQYAGSETQYF

d_call: TRBD1
clone_size: .
v_call: TRBV20-1
j_call: TRBJ2-5
cdr3_nt: TGCAGTGCGCCCGAGAGACAGGGGGGGGAGACCCAGTACTTC
cdr3_aa: CSAPERQGGETQYF

d_call: .
clone_size: many
v_call: TRBV12-3/TRBV12-4
j_call: TRBJ2-3
cdr3_nt: TGTGCCAGCAGCTTACAGGATACGCAGTATTTT
cdr3_aa: CASSLQDTQYF

d_call: .
clone_size: .
v_call: TRBV6-2/TRBV6-3
j_call: TRBJ2-1
cdr3_nt: TGTGCCAGCAGTTACCCCCAGGGGAGCTCCTACAATGAGCAGTTCTTC
cdr3_aa: CASSYPQGSSYNEQFF

d_call: TRBD1
clone_size: .
v_call: TRBV5-6
j_call: TRBJ2-1
cdr3_nt: TGTGCCAGCAGAGCCGGGACAGGGTTGAATGAGCAGTTCTTC
cdr3_aa: CASRAGTGLNEQFF

d_call: .
clone_size: .
v_call: TRBV7-2
j_call: TRBJ2-2
cdr3_nt: TGTGCCAGCAGCCCCTATTTGGGCACCGGGGAGCTGTTTTTT
cdr3_aa: CASSPYLGTGELFF

d_call: .
clone_size: .
v_call: TRBV7-9
j_call: TRBJ1-2
cdr3_nt: TGTGCCAGCAGCTTAACAATCCAGGGTTCACGAGGTGGCTACACCTTC
cdr3_aa: CASSLTIQGSRGGYTF

d_call: .
clone_size: few
v_call: TRBV7-2
j_call: TRBJ2-5
cdr3_nt: TGTGCCAGCAGCTTATTTGGTCCGGGCTTAGAGACCCAGTACTTC
cdr3_aa: CASSLFGPGLETQYF

d_call: .
clone_size: few
v_call: TRBV7-6
j_call: TRBJ2-1
cdr3_nt: TGTGCCAGCAGCCCGGTCCTGGGTGGTGAGCAGTTCTTC
cdr3_aa: CASSPVLGGEQFF

d_call: .
clone_size: .
v_call: TRBV20-1
j_call: TRBJ2-7
cdr3_nt: TGCAGTGGAGACAGCTCCTACGAGCAGTACTTC
cdr3_aa: CSGDSSYEQYF

d_call: TRBD1
clone_size: .
v_call: TRBV29-1
j_call: TRBJ2-5
cdr3_nt: TGCAGCGTCCAAAGGGGGACAGCCAGCCAAGAGACCCAGTACTTC
cdr3_aa: CSVQRGTASQETQYF

d_call: TRBD2
clone_size: .
v_call: TRBV12-3/TRBV12-4
j_call: TRBJ2-1
cdr3_nt: TGTGCCAGCAGTCTAAGACTAGCTACCTACAATGAGCAGTTCTTC
cdr3_aa: CASSLRLATYNEQFF

d_call: .
clone_size: few
v_call: TRBV10-3
j_call: TRBJ2-3
cdr3_nt: TGTGCCATCCGAGCGGGTCCTAGATCAGATACGCAGTATTTT
cdr3_aa: CAIRAGPRSDTQYF

d_call: TRBD2
clone_size: few
v_call: TRBV7-2
j_call: TRBJ2-1
cdr3_nt: TGTGCCACCAATCTAGCGGGAGGGCCCGGTGAGCAGTTCTTC
cdr3_aa: CATNLAGGPGEQFF

d_call: TRBD2
clone_size: few
v_call: TRBV29-1
j_call: TRBJ2-7
cdr3_nt: TGCAGCGTTGCGGTACTCGGACTAGCGGGCACCTACGAGCAGTACTTC
cdr3_aa: CSVAVLGLAGTYEQYF

d_call: .
clone_size: few
v_call: TRBV3-1
j_call: TRBJ2-5
cdr3_nt: TGTGCCAGCAGCCAACAACTAAAAGGCCAGTACTTC
cdr3_aa: CASSQQLKGQYF

d_call: TRBD1
clone_size: few
v_call: TRBV2
j_call: TRBJ2-1
cdr3_nt: TGTGCCAGCAGCGAGGACAGGGTCGGCGAGCAGTTCTTC
cdr3_aa: CASSEDRVGEQFF

d_call: .
clone_size: many
v_call: TRBV29-1
j_call: TRBJ1-1
cdr3_nt: TGCAGCGCAGGGAAGTCTGAAGCTTTCTTT
cdr3_aa: CSAGKSEAFF

d_call: TRBD2
clone_size: .
v_call: TRBV5-1
j_call: TRBJ2-3
cdr3_nt: TGCGCCAGCACCGTCGATAGCGGGGGGGCGACAGATACGCAGTATTTT
cdr3_aa: CASTVDSGGATDTQYF

d_call: TRBD2
clone_size: .
v_call: TRBV9
j_call: TRBJ2-2
cdr3_nt: TGTGCCAGCAGCGTACCGGGAGGGAACACCGGGGAGCTGTTTTTT
cdr3_aa: CASSVPGGNTGELFF

d_call: .
clone_size: few
v_call: TRBV10-3
j_call: TRBJ2-7
cdr3_nt: TGTGCCATCAGTGTCGCCTCGTCCTACGAGCAGTACTTC
cdr3_aa: CAISVASSYEQYF

d_call: .
clone_size: many
v_call: TRBV3-1
j_call: TRBJ2-7
cdr3_nt: TGTGCCAGCCAAGGACCCGCCGTGGACGAGCAGTACTTC
cdr3_aa: CASQGPAVDEQYF

d_call: .
clone_size: few
v_call: TRBV20-1
j_call: TRBJ2-3
cdr3_nt: TGCAGTGCTCCATCTGGGGGAGGCCACACAGATACGCAGTATTTT
cdr3_aa: CSAPSGGGHTDTQYF

d_call: .
clone_size: .
v_call: TRBV7-2
j_call: TRBJ2-3
cdr3_nt: TGTGCCAGCAGCTTAGTGACGGGTTATTTGAATACGCAGTATTTT
cdr3_aa: CASSLVTGYLNTQYF

d_call: TRBD2
clone_size: .
v_call: TRBV12-3/TRBV12-4
j_call: TRBJ2-5
cdr3_nt: TGTGCCAGCAGTTTAGCGCTCGGTACTAGCGGGAGTGGGACCCAGTACTTC
cdr3_aa: CASSLALGTSGSGTQYF

d_call: .
clone_size: .
v_call: TRBV27
j_call: TRBJ1-2
cdr3_nt: TGTGCCAGCAGTTTAAACCCGAGGGAGAAAACTAACTATGGCTACACCTTC
cdr3_aa: CASSLNPREKTNYGYTF

d_call: .
clone_size: .
v_call: TRBV6-1
j_call: TRBJ1-3
cdr3_nt: TGTGCCACCCGCCCGCCCGGAGGTGCCGGAAACACCATCTATTTT
cdr3_aa: CATRPPGGAGNTIYF

d_call: .
clone_size: few
v_call: TRBV18
j_call: TRBJ2-1
cdr3_nt: TGTGCCAGCTCACCTACTAAAGGACAGAACAATGAGCAGTTCTTC
cdr3_aa: CASSPTKGQNNEQFF

d_call: .
clone_size: .
v_call: TRBV4-2
j_call: TRBJ2-5
cdr3_nt: TGTGCCAGCAGCCAAGCAAGGTTAGACGGTTCTGAGACCCAGTACTTC
cdr3_aa: CASSQARLDGSETQYF

d_call: .
clone_size: .
v_call: TRBV5-1
j_call: TRBJ2-3
cdr3_nt: TGCGCCAGCAGCTGGGGCGGCAGGACGGGCACAGATACGCAGTATTTT
cdr3_aa: CASSWGGRTGTDTQYF

d_call: .
clone_size: few
v_call: TRBV6-1
j_call: TRBJ1-2
cdr3_nt: TGTGCCAGCAGCGGCTTTCGGGGAGATAAACTATATGGCTACACCTTC
cdr3_aa: CASSGFRGDKLYGYTF

d_call: .
clone_size: few
v_call: TRBV7-2
j_call: TRBJ1-4
cdr3_nt: TGTGCCAGCAGCTTAGGTGGGACTGATGAAAAACTGTTTTTT
cdr3_aa: CASSLGGTDEKLFF

d_call: TRBD1
clone_size: many
v_call: TRBV3-1
j_call: TRBJ2-1
cdr3_nt: TGTGCCAGCAGCCCAGGGACAGGGGACAATGAGCAGTTCTTC
cdr3_aa: CASSPGTGDNEQFF

d_call: .
clone_size: many
v_call: TRBV13
j_call: TRBJ2-5
cdr3_nt: TGTGCCAGCAGCTTCGGGGCGCGAGTAGGGGAGACCCAGTACTTC
cdr3_aa: CASSFGARVGETQYF

d_call: .
clone_size: .
v_call: TRBV9
j_call: TRBJ2-7
cdr3_nt: TGTGCCAGCAGCGTGTCGGGAACCTCGGGGGACGAGCAGTACTTC
cdr3_aa: CASSVSGTSGDEQYF

d_call: .
clone_size: .
v_call: TRBV6-6
j_call: TRBJ2-7
cdr3_nt: TGTGCCACCATCGGCGGGGGCCACGAGCAGTACTTC
cdr3_aa: CATIGGGHEQYF

d_call: TRBD1
clone_size: many
v_call: TRBV12-3/TRBV12-4
j_call: TRBJ2-3
cdr3_nt: TGTGCCAGCAGTTTAGAGGGCAGGGGGCGAGATACGCAGTATTTT
cdr3_aa: CASSLEGRGRDTQYF

d_call: .
clone_size: .
v_call: TRBV24-1
j_call: TRBJ2-1
cdr3_nt: TGTGCCACCAGTGACTCGGGCACCCCCCGTGGGTACATTGAGCAGTTCTTC
cdr3_aa: CATSDSGTPRGYIEQFF

d_call: .
clone_size: .
v_call: TRBV10-2
j_call: TRBJ2-5
cdr3_nt: TGCGCCAGCAGTGAGTCTTCGGGGGAGACCCAGTACTTC
cdr3_aa: CASSESSGETQYF

d_call: .
clone_size: .
v_call: TRBV28
j_call: TRBJ1-1
cdr3_nt: TGTGCCAGCAGCCAAGGGGGGGTAACTGAAGCTTTCTTT
cdr3_aa: CASSQGGVTEAFF

d_call: TRBD1
clone_size: .
v_call: TRBV10-3
j_call: TRBJ2-1
cdr3_nt: TGTGCCATCAGGGGGGACAGTGTGAATGAGCAGTTCTTC
cdr3_aa: CAIRGDSVNEQFF

d_call: .
clone_size: few
v_call: TRBV20-1
j_call: TRBJ2-7
cdr3_nt: TGCAGTGCTAGAGCCAGGGCCCCCTACGAGCAGTACTTC
cdr3_aa: CSARARAPYEQYF

d_call: .
clone_size: few
v_call: TRBV11-3
j_call: TRBJ1-1
cdr3_nt: TGTGCCAGCAGCTTAGACTCAAACATGAACACTGAAGCTTTCTTT
cdr3_aa: CASSLDSNMNTEAFF

d_call: TRBD2
clone_size: few
v_call: TRBV7-2
j_call: TRBJ2-5
cdr3_nt: TGTGCCAGCAGCTGGAATAGCGGGAGCCCCCCAACCCAGTACTTC
cdr3_aa: CASSWNSGSPPTQYF

d_call: TRBD2
clone_size: few
v_call: TRBV5-1
j_call: TRBJ2-3
cdr3_nt: TGCGCCAGCAGCTCTCGACTAGCGAAGGGCACAGATACGCAGTATTTT
cdr3_aa: CASSSRLAKGTDTQYF

d_call: .
clone_size: .
v_call: TRBV20-1
j_call: TRBJ2-7
cdr3_nt: TGCAGTGCTAGAGCCAAACAGGAGCAGTACTTC
cdr3_aa: CSARAKQEQYF

d_call: .
clone_size: many
v_call: TRBV5-6
j_call: TRBJ2-2
cdr3_nt: TGTGCCAGCAGCCCCCCCGGGGGGCCCCACACCGGGGAGCTGTTTTTT
cdr3_aa: CASSPPGGPHTGELFF

d_call: TRBD2
clone_size: few
v_call: TRBV5-1
j_call: TRBJ2-1
cdr3_nt: TGCGCCAGCAGCAGGACTAGCGGGGGGGCGGTCAATGAGCAGTTCTTC
cdr3_aa: CASSRTSGGAVNEQFF

d_call: .
clone_size: many
v_call: TRBV10-2
j_call: TRBJ2-7
cdr3_nt: TGCGCCAGCAGTGAGATAGGCGAGCAGTACTTC
cdr3_aa: CASSEIGEQYF

d_call: TRBD1
clone_size: few
v_call: TRBV7-3
j_call: TRBJ2-1
cdr3_nt: TGTGCCAGCAGCGCCTCGACAGGGGGGCACAATGAGCAGTTCTTC
cdr3_aa: CASSASTGGHNEQFF

d_call: TRBD2
clone_size: .
v_call: TRBV27
j_call: TRBJ2-7
cdr3_nt: TGTGCCAGCAGTTCCTTAGCGGGAGGGCCTAGGGAGCAGTACTTC
cdr3_aa: CASSSLAGGPREQYF

d_call: .
clone_size: many
v_call: TRBV29-1
j_call: TRBJ1-1
cdr3_nt: TGCAGCGTTGAAGGAAGGCTTCAGGGGGAAGCTTTCTTT
cdr3_aa: CSVEGRLQGEAFF

d_call: .
clone_size: .
v_call: TRBV3-1
j_call: TRBJ2-7
cdr3_nt: TGTGCCAGCACCCAAGGGCTAGGAGGCTACGAGCAGTACTTC
cdr3_aa: CASTQGLGGYEQYF